The rows below give T cell receptor beta chains drawn from one sample of a study of human T cells and chemical hapten exposure. Via MiXCR, TCRdb re-called the RACE reads, giving one row per CDR3 protein. The sample lists tens of thousands of distinct CDR3 sequences, about a tenth seen once, with 13% to 15% in the top ten. The material sequenced was whole blood, taken in connection with sensitization to the hapten diphenylcyclopropenone (DPC). All receptors come from a woman between 40 and 55 years old with alopecia areata. Some clones in this sample may be carry-over from other donors' samples. Both conserved end residues are trimmed from each CDR3.

v_gene: TRBV9; len: 13; CDR3aa: ASSVSGGAGETQY
v_gene: TRBV5-4; len: 15; CDR3aa: ASSLWGIVDTSYEQY
v_gene: TRBV29-1; len: 10; CDR3aa: SVETLTTEAF
v_gene: TRBV4-1; len: 11; CDR3aa: ASSQVVSDTQY
v_gene: TRBV20-1; len: 8; CDR3aa: SAREGEAF
v_gene: TRBV4-1; len: 14; CDR3aa: ASSPRGVTNTGELF
v_gene: TRBV6-4; len: 12; CDR3aa: ASSDSAGPGELF
v_gene: TRBV7-6; len: 13; CDR3aa: ASSYPGLRVHEQY
v_gene: TRBV28; len: 12; CDR3aa: ASSFIGVGDEQY
v_gene: TRBV4-2; len: 13; CDR3aa: ASSQEQQRGYGYT
v_gene: TRBV27; len: 14; CDR3aa: ASSILQGIPYNEQF
v_gene: TRBV29-1; len: 10; CDR3aa: SASGTDYGYT
v_gene: TRBV18; len: 12; CDR3aa: ASSPAGSSYEQY
v_gene: TRBV2; len: 13; CDR3aa: ATTGDRMNTGELF
v_gene: TRBV7-9; len: 13; CDR3aa: ASSLKGLAEPVKD
v_gene: TRBV3-1; len: 13; CDR3aa: ASSPLPQSLYEQY
v_gene: TRBV30; len: 11; CDR3aa: AWSVQTIYGYT
v_gene: TRBV3-1; len: 11; CDR3aa: ASSQLLGQPQH
v_gene: TRBV11-2; len: 14; CDR3aa: ASSQGGPGGTDTQY
v_gene: TRBV9; len: 14; CDR3aa: ASSPFGALGANVLT
v_gene: TRBV19; len: 12; CDR3aa: ASSSTGQENIQY
v_gene: TRBV5-1; len: 15; CDR3aa: ASSWGLVEGGTDTQY
v_gene: TRBV12-3/TRBV12-4; len: 14; CDR3aa: ASSIFPTDSNQPQH
v_gene: TRBV29-1; len: 10; CDR3aa: SANRDHNEQF
v_gene: TRBV7-3; len: 13; CDR3aa: ASSLGGTANTEAF
v_gene: TRBV29-1; len: 11; CDR3aa: SAPGQGTDTQY
v_gene: TRBV19; len: 12; CDR3aa: ASSISATSYGYT
v_gene: TRBV18; len: 12; CDR3aa: ASSTEGDSYEQY
v_gene: TRBV18; len: 14; CDR3aa: ASSPPGRSSGNTIY
v_gene: TRBV9; len: 14; CDR3aa: ASSETSGTSYYEQY
v_gene: TRBV6-2/TRBV6-3; len: 11; CDR3aa: ASSYPAAPEAF
v_gene: TRBV20-1; len: 10; CDR3aa: SAWTENTEAF
v_gene: TRBV20-1; len: 11; CDR3aa: SATREAKNIQY
v_gene: TRBV6-4; len: 13; CDR3aa: ASSEAETGQDTQY
v_gene: TRBV19; len: 12; CDR3aa: ATSKGQFNQPQH
v_gene: TRBV5-1; len: 12; CDR3aa: ASSLSGGHYEQY
v_gene: TRBV2; len: 15; CDR3aa: ASSIDSGETNTGELF
v_gene: TRBV23-1; len: 11; CDR3aa: ASSHKGDTEAF
v_gene: TRBV6-2/TRBV6-3; len: 13; CDR3aa: ASSRRWTVANGYT
v_gene: TRBV5-1; len: 11; CDR3aa: ASSGGRDEKLF
v_gene: TRBV29-1; len: 10; CDR3aa: SVVRGQIEAF
v_gene: TRBV7-3; len: 14; CDR3aa: ASSLSGGLDTGELF
v_gene: TRBV6-6; len: 14; CDR3aa: ASRPLPDLQGSPLH
v_gene: TRBV9; len: 16; CDR3aa: ASSVAPASGAGTDTQY
v_gene: TRBV13; len: 10; CDR3aa: ASSLADRSLH
v_gene: TRBV29-1; len: 12; CDR3aa: SVGGDRGGQPQH
v_gene: TRBV7-2; len: 14; CDR3aa: ASGMRTGGSNYGYT
v_gene: TRBV29-1; len: 9; CDR3aa: SAFRANVLT
v_gene: TRBV12-3/TRBV12-4; len: 13; CDR3aa: ASSLAGTDTDTQY
v_gene: TRBV5-1; len: 14; CDR3aa: ASSLGITAVDTEAF
v_gene: TRBV4-1; len: 13; CDR3aa: ASSRDREGADTQY
v_gene: TRBV6-1; len: 12; CDR3aa: ASSEIFRGDEAF
v_gene: TRBV5-5; len: 13; CDR3aa: ASSTAGGSLETQY
v_gene: TRBV20-1; len: 9; CDR3aa: SAPGTNEQF
v_gene: TRBV2; len: 13; CDR3aa: ASHALAGGRDTQY